This is a list of T cell receptor beta chains from one sample in a study of vaccination and CD4 T cells after COVID-19. Their target antigens are unknown. Each CDR3 protein gets one entry after TCRdb re-called the PCR reads with MiXCR. Here the sample spans 20,000 to 30,000 distinct CDR3 sequences, less than 70% being singletons. Sequencing was done on a sample of CD4+ T cells from blood, cultured in vitro. The receptors come from a human donor who had recovered from COVID-19. Each CDR3 is given with its conserved first and last residue. D genes are given only for firm matches. Some rows have no size entry. The others give once, few or many, or a class for an expanded clone.

few	TRBV6-2/TRBV6-3	TRBJ2-5	.	CASSYRLQETQYF	TGTGCCAGCAGCTACCGACTGCAAGAGACCCAGTACTTC
few	TRBV28	TRBJ1-5	.	CASSTLNGQPQHF	TGTGCCAGCAGCACCCTAAATGGCCAGCCCCAGCATTTT
.	TRBV20-1	TRBJ2-1	TRBD2	CSASPTSGRVYEQFF	TGCAGTGCTAGCCCCACTAGCGGGAGGGTGTATGAGCAGTTCTTC
.	TRBV7-2	TRBJ1-2	.	CASSLDWGGRNYGYTF	TGTGCCAGCAGCTTAGATTGGGGGGGCCGTAACTATGGCTACACCTTC
.	TRBV6-2/TRBV6-3	TRBJ2-7	.	CASSTGTRYEQYF	TGTGCCAGCAGCACCGGGACGCGCTACGAGCAGTACTTC
.	TRBV7-2	TRBJ1-3	.	CASSLYAGENTIYF	TGTGCCAGCAGCTTATATGCAGGGGAGAACACCATATATTTT
once	TRBV20-1	TRBJ1-5	.	CSARGPDSNQPQHF	TGCAGTGCTAGGGGACCGGATTCCAATCAGCCCCAGCATTTT
few	TRBV6-5	TRBJ1-3	.	CASSYSGPGAGNTIYF	TGTGCCAGCAGTTACTCCGGCCCGGGGGCTGGAAACACCATATATTTT
few	TRBV5-4	TRBJ1-1	.	CASSLLSGNTEAFF	TGTGCCAGCAGCTTGCTATCAGGAAACACTGAAGCTTTCTTT
.	TRBV7-3	TRBJ1-6	.	CASSLDPDRSSYNSPLHF	TGTGCCAGCAGCTTAGATCCCGACAGGAGCTCCTATAATTCACCCCTCCACTTT
.	TRBV21-1	TRBJ2-4	.	CAGYSGAAKNIQYF	TGTGCCGGCTATAGTGGGGCGGCCAAAAACATTCAGTACTTC
.	TRBV28	TRBJ1-6	.	CASGEVSSYNSPLHF	TGTGCCAGCGGGGAGGTCAGCTCCTATAATTCACCCCTCCACTTT
.	TRBV7-3	TRBJ2-7	.	CASSLGQPGEQYF	TGTGCCAGCAGCTTGGGCCAGCCCGGGGAGCAGTACTTC
few	TRBV7-9	TRBJ2-7	TRBD2	CASRTSGNSYEQYF	TGTGCCAGCAGAACTAGCGGAAACTCCTACGAGCAGTACTTC
.	TRBV7-6	TRBJ2-2	TRBD2	CASRYDAPSGSTTGELFF	TGTGCCAGCAGATACGACGCTCCTAGCGGGAGCACGACCGGGGAGCTGTTTTTT
.	TRBV19	TRBJ2-7	TRBD2	CASAKGTVAGIYEQYF	TGTGCCAGTGCAAAGGGGACGGTAGCGGGGATCTACGAGCAGTACTTC
.	TRBV19	TRBJ2-6	TRBD1	CASSIPGTGVSGANVLTF	TGTGCCAGTAGTATCCCCGGGACAGGGGTGAGTGGGGCCAACGTCCTGACTTTC
.	TRBV30	TRBJ1-2	.	CAWSQGSLNYGYTF	TGTGCCTGGAGTCAGGGGAGTTTAAACTATGGCTACACCTTC
.	TRBV7-9	TRBJ2-7	.	CASSLEYEQYF	TGTGCCAGCAGCTTAGAGTACGAGCAGTACTTC
few	TRBV28	TRBJ1-1	TRBD1	CASKDRGRMNTEAFF	TGTGCCAGTAAAGACAGGGGCCGAATGAACACTGAAGCTTTCTTT
.	TRBV7-9	TRBJ2-5	TRBD1	CASSRASGGQETQYF	TGTGCCAGCAGCCGGGCGTCAGGGGGTCAAGAGACCCAGTACTTC
.	TRBV7-2	TRBJ2-5	.	CASSFGREETQYF	TGTGCCAGCAGCTTTGGTAGAGAAGAGACCCAGTACTTC
.	TRBV20-1	TRBJ2-7	TRBD2	CSASGAGGSSYEQYF	TGCAGTGCTAGTGGTGCTGGCGGGAGCTCCTACGAGCAGTACTTC
.	TRBV7-8	TRBJ2-2	.	CASSFSLTQGFGELFF	TGTGCCAGCAGCTTTAGCCTCACACAGGGTTTCGGGGAGCTGTTTTTT
few	TRBV6-1	TRBJ2-3	.	CASTRVRTDTQYF	TGTGCCAGCACCAGGGTCCGCACAGATACGCAGTATTTT
few	TRBV7-9	TRBJ1-5	.	CASSPGPSTNQPQHF	TGTGCCAGCAGCCCGGGACCAAGCACCAATCAGCCCCAGCATTTT
once	TRBV19	TRBJ2-3	.	CASSIDRQADTQYF	TGTGCCAGTAGTATAGACCGCCAGGCAGATACGCAGTATTTT
.	TRBV2	TRBJ1-2	.	CASSAGRGHTF	TGTGCCAGCAGTGCAGGCCGCGGCCACACCTTC
.	TRBV19	TRBJ2-7	.	CASSMLDRSYEQYF	TGTGCCAGTAGTATGTTGGACAGATCCTACGAGCAGTACTTC
few	TRBV7-2	TRBJ1-6	.	CASSLVGSGHGNPPLHF	TGTGCCAGCAGCTTAGTTGGTTCGGGACACGGTAACCCACCCCTCCACTTT
few	TRBV20-1	TRBJ2-5	TRBD2	CSARGPAGGVLETQYF	TGCAGTGCTCGCGGGCCCGCGGGAGGGGTTTTGGAGACCCAGTACTTC
.	TRBV6-1	TRBJ1-1	TRBD1	CASSPNRGIRGEAFF	TGTGCCAGCAGTCCCAACAGGGGGATTCGGGGTGAAGCTTTCTTT
.	TRBV6-1	TRBJ2-7	.	CASRNPDRAEQYF	TGTGCCAGCAGAAACCCGGACCGCGCCGAGCAGTACTTC
few	TRBV19	TRBJ2-2	.	CASSVRATVTGELFF	TGTGCCAGTAGCGTACGGGCCACGGTAACCGGGGAGCTGTTTTTT
.	TRBV20-1	TRBJ1-5	.	CSARDLGGFGLSNQPQHF	TGCAGTGCTAGAGATCTGGGGGGATTTGGATTGAGCAATCAGCCCCAGCATTTT
.	TRBV7-2	TRBJ1-1	.	CASSPRASMNTEAFF	TGTGCCAGCAGCCCCAGGGCCAGCATGAACACTGAAGCTTTCTTT
.	TRBV10-3	TRBJ1-5	.	CAISAGGQANQPQHF	TGTGCCATCAGTGCAGGAGGCCAGGCCAATCAGCCCCAGCATTTT
.	TRBV27	TRBJ1-1	TRBD1	CASSAFDRGVYTEAFF	TGTGCCAGCAGTGCCTTTGACAGGGGAGTATACACTGAAGCTTTCTTT
.	TRBV27	TRBJ2-7	.	CASRMGQGRSGEQYF	TGTGCCAGCAGAATGGGCCAGGGTCGGTCGGGCGAGCAGTACTTC
.	TRBV7-3	TRBJ2-1	.	CASSLGDPYNEQFF	TGTGCCAGCAGCCTAGGGGACCCATACAATGAGCAGTTCTTC
.	TRBV7-2	TRBJ1-1	.	CASSRDTEAFF	TGTGCCAGTTCGCGGGACACTGAAGCTTTCTTT